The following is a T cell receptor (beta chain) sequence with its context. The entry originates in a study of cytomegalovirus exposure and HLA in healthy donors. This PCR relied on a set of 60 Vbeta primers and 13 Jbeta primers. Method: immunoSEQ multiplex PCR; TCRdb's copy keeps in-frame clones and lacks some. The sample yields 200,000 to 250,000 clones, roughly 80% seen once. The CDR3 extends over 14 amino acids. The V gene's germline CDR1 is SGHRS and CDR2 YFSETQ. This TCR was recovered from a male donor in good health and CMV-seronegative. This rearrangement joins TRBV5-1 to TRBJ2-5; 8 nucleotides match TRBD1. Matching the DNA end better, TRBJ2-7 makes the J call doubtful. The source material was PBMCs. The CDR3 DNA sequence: TGCGCCAGCAGCTTAGGGACAGGATTCGACGAGCAGTACTTC. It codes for CASSLGTGFDEQYF.